These 21 T cell receptor beta chains came from one sample sequenced in a study of blood T cell repertoires in COVID-19. Repertoires were generated with immunoSEQ multiplex PCR, while TCRdb's copy carries only in-frame clones and drops some. The sample lists about 260,000 clones; about nine tenths were seen once. The sample was peripheral blood. The receptors were gathered from a man between 35 and 55 years old who had recovered from COVID-19.

This chain uses TRBV15 with TRBJ2-3; 8 nucleotides agree with TRBD1. With V trimmed by 0 bases and J by 4 bases, 9 bases remained unmatched. CDR3 size: 17 residues. Germline V lookup: CDR1 LNHNV, CDR2 YYDKDF (reference sequence). As DNA, the CDR3 is TGTGCCACCAGCAGAGAATATAAGGACAGGGTTGCAGATACGCAGTATTTT. As protein: CATSREYKDRVADTQYF.

V usage is TRBV15 and J usage is TRBJ2-3; 9 bases map to TRBD1. V was pared by 1 base and J by 1 base, with 9 bases of the junction left unmatched. Germline loops: CDR1 LNHNV, CDR2 YYDKDF (reference sequence). This CDR3 is 18 amino acids long. CDR3 residues: CATSRGLYGTGRTDTQYF. The CDR3 nucleotides read TGTGCCACCAGCAGAGGACTATACGGGACAGGGCGCACAGATACGCAGTATTTT. Based on the CDR3 plus reference TRBV15 and TRBJ2-3, the full variable domain is DAMVIQNPRYQVTQFGKPVTLSCSQTLNHNVMYWYQQKSSQAPKLLFHYYDKDFNNEADTPDNFQSRRPNTSFCFLDIRSPGLGDTAMYLCATSRGLYGTGRTDTQYFGPGTRLTVL.

V and J are TRBV7-9 and TRBJ2-1; the D gene is possibly TRBD2 (5 bases). The germline gives CDR1 SEHNR, CDR2 FQNEAQ (reference sequence). The CDR3 has 14 residues. Trimming cost V 3 bases and J 8 bases, with 14 bases left between them. CDR3 residues: CASSLGSGVDEQFF. DNA for the CDR3: TGTGCCAGCAGCTTGGGGTCCGGGGTGGATGAGCAGTTCTTC.

The V and J genes are TRBV5-1 and TRBJ2-3, with TRBD2 matching 7 bases. The CDR3 sequence is 16 residues long. Germline CDR1 SGHRS, CDR2 YFSETQ. V dropped 0 bases and J dropped 1; count of bases not matched to a gene: 5. The CDR3 region has the DNA TGCGCCAGCAGCTTGGGTAGCGGGCCTCGCACAGATACGCAGTATTTT. Its translation: CASSLGSGPRTDTQYF.

The chain carries TRBV11-3 and TRBJ2-2; D gene uncertain. Trimming shortened V by 2 bases and J by 4 bases, and 5 bases separated the two germline ends. CDR1 SGHNT and CDR2 YENEEA come from the germline V gene. The CDR3 is 13 residues long. This chain's CDR3 is CASSLSSTGELFF. The CDR3 region has the DNA TGTGCCAGCAGCTTATCATCCACCGGGGAGCTGTTTTTT. Filled out from reference TRBV11-3 and TRBJ2-2, the complete variable domain reads EAGVVQSPRYKIIEKKQPVAFWCNPISGHNTLYWYLQNLGQGPELLIRYENEEAVDDSQLPKDRFSAERLKGVDSTLKIQPAELGDSAVYLCASSLSSTGELFFGEGSRLTVL.

The genes are TRBV11-3 and TRBJ2-1, with 9 bases aligning to TRBD2. The CDR3 has 14 amino acids. J lost 8 bases, V lost 5 bases, and 7 bases had no gene match. Germline assignment: CDR1 SGHNT and CDR2 YENEEA. In DNA, the CDR3 is TGTGCCAGCAGCCGCGGGGGGGAGGTCCATGAGCAGTTCTTC. Translating it yields CASSRGGEVHEQFF.

The CDR3 DNA is TGTGCCAGCAGCGTGTTCCAGGGTTATGGCTACACCTTC. This gives the protein CASSVFQGYGYTF. The genes are TRBV9 and TRBJ1-2, with D possibly TRBD1 on 5 matching bases. Trimming took off 2 bases at V and 5 bases at J, with 10 bases between the two ends. CDR3 length: 13 amino acids. Germline loops: CDR1 SGDLS, CDR2 YYNGEE.

This rearrangement joins TRBV12-5 to TRBJ1-2; 8 bases agree with TRBD1. The CDR3 has 13 amino acids. The ends lost 7 bases at V and 8 bases at J; junction bases unmatched: 9. Germline lookup yields CDR1 LGHNT and CDR2 FRNRAP. CDR3 region: CASANRGMGGYTF. As DNA, the CDR3 is TGTGCTAGTGCCAACAGGGGGATGGGCGGCTACACCTTC.

The V and J genes are TRBV19 and TRBJ1-3; 7 positions match TRBD1. Germline V gene sequence: CDR1 LNHDA, CDR2 SQIVND (reference sequence). CDR3 length equals 18 residues. Trimming cost V 0 bases and J 0 bases; bases outside gene matches: 8. CDR3 coding DNA: TGTGCCAGTAGTATAGATTTGGACAGGCGCTACTCTGGAAACACCATATATTTT. Encoded protein: CASSIDLDRRYSGNTIYF.

This clone showed up just a few times. The chain is built from TRBV25-1 and TRBJ1-5; a possible D gene is TRBD1 (6 bases). The germline V gene encodes CDR1 MGHDK and CDR2 SYGVNS. Deletions cut 3 bases from V and 2 bases from J, with 17 bases between. This CDR3 is built from 17 residues. The CDR3, as DNA: TGTGCCAGCAGTGACGCCCGAACAGGGATAGGCAATCAGCCCCAGCATTTT. As protein: CASSDARTGIGNQPQHF.

V is TRBV27 and J is TRBJ1-4, with TRBD1 matching over 8 bases. The CDR3 is 18 residues long. V was clipped by 3 bases and J by 6 bases; unmatched bases: 15. CDR1 and CDR2 (germline): MNHEY, SMNVEV (reference sequence). The DNA for the CDR3 is TGTGCCAGCAGTTTTCACTCAGCCAGACAGGGGAGACATGAAAAACTGTTTTTT. Encoded protein: CASSFHSARQGRHEKLFF.

The chain employs TRBV25-1 and TRBJ2-7; 12 positions agree with TRBD1. CDR1 and CDR2 from the germline V gene are MGHDK and SYGVNS. J lost 5 bases, V lost 7 bases, and 6 bases had no gene match. The CDR3 contains 14 residues. CDR3 sequence: CASTPGQGADEQYF. In nucleotides, the CDR3 is TGTGCCAGCACCCCGGGACAGGGGGCCGACGAGCAGTACTTC.

This clone was found once. The genes are TRBV3-1 (or the pseudogene TRBV3-2) and TRBJ1-5; 7 positions match TRBD1. The germline CDR1 and CDR2 sequences are LGHDT and YNNKEL (reference sequence). With 2 bases clipped from V and 4 bases from J, the junction kept 8 bases outside the gene matches. This CDR3 region has 16 residues. As DNA, the CDR3 is TGTGCCAGCAGCCAATTTACAGGGGTAGGGAATCAGCCCCAGCATTTT. It translates to CASSQFTGVGNQPQHF.

This rearrangement joins TRBV7-2 to TRBJ1-2, with 11 bases lining up with TRBD1. The J segment lost 8 bases and the V segment lost 5 bases, leaving 7 bases of the junction unmatched. This CDR3 spans 14 amino acids. In germline, CDR1 is SGHTA, CDR2 FQGNSA. CDR3 sequence: CASSPDRGLRGYTF. The CDR3 nucleotides read TGTGCCAGCAGCCCGGACAGGGGGCTTCGAGGCTACACCTTC. Based on the CDR3 plus reference TRBV7-2 and TRBJ1-2, the full variable domain is GAGVSQSPSNKVTEKGKDVELRCDPISGHTALYWYRQSLGQGLEFLIYFQGNSAPDKSGLPSDRFSAERTGGSVSTLTIQRTQQEDSAVYLCASSPDRGLRGYTFGSGTRLTVV.

The chain is built from TRBV5-1 and TRBJ2-3; D not certain. Germline V gene data show CDR1 as SGHRS and CDR2 as YFSETQ. The germline V and J ends were trimmed by 0 bases and 0 bases, with 11 bases remaining between them. The CDR3 totals 16 residues. The CDR3 DNA follows: TGCGCCAGCAGCTTGGCCCCTTTGCGGAGCACAGATACGCAGTATTTT. Its protein product is CASSLAPLRSTDTQYF. Using reference TRBV5-1 and TRBJ2-3 for the parts outside the CDR3, the full variable domain is KAGVTQTPRYLIKTRGQQVTLSCSPISGHRSVSWYQQTPGQGLQFLFEYFSETQRNKGNFPGRFSGRQFSNSRSEMNVSTLELGDSALYLCASSLAPLRSTDTQYFGPGTRLTVL.

This chain links TRBV3-1 (or the pseudogene TRBV3-2) with TRBJ2-2, with D possibly TRBD1 on 6 matching bases. V gave up 6 bases and J gave up 5 bases, with 16 bases separating them. The germline gives CDR1 LGHDT, CDR2 YNNKEL (reference sequence). The CDR3 covers 15 residues. This CDR3 is CASSSDSIATGELFF. CDR3 nucleotide sequence: TGTGCCAGCAGTTCGGACAGCATCGCGACCGGGGAGCTGTTTTTT.

J is TRBJ2-7 and V is TRBV15; D call uncertain. Germline V lookup: CDR1 LNHNV, CDR2 YYDKDF (reference sequence). The length of the CDR3 is 16 residues. The germline V and J ends were trimmed by 0 bases and 2 bases, with 14 bases remaining between them. The CDR3 reads CATSRDYHLAPYEQYF. For the CDR3, the DNA is TGTGCCACCAGCAGAGATTACCACCTGGCCCCCTACGAGCAGTACTTC.

The rearrangement links TRBV18 to TRBJ2-7; tentatively, D is TRBD1 (6 bases). The germline V gene encodes CDR1 KGHSH and CDR2 LQKENI. Between the trimmed V and J ends, which lost 3 bases and 6 bases, there was a span of 12 bases. This CDR3 comprises 13 residues. The CDR3 loop is CASSPNAQGEQYF. The DNA of the CDR3 is TGTGCCAGCTCACCTAATGCACAGGGCGAGCAGTACTTC.

This chain uses TRBV2 with TRBJ2-3, with 8 bases fitting TRBD2. The germline V gene has CDR1 SNHLY and CDR2 FYNNEI. Trimming took 0 bases from V and 7 from J; bases not matched to a gene: 6. The CDR3 loop spans 15 amino acids. CDR3 bases: TGTGCCAGCAGTGAAGCCGAGCGGGAGCGGAATACGCAGTATTTT. It specifies CASSEAERERNTQYF.

The chain links TRBV6-5 to TRBJ2-5; D unresolved. The CDR3 covers 12 residues. V was pared by 8 bases and J by 2 bases, with 9 bases between. From germline, CDR1 is MNHEY and CDR2 SVGAGI. The CDR3 nucleotides read TGTGCCAGCGGCCAAGTGCAAGAGACCCAGTACTTC. It codes for CASGQVQETQYF.

This chain links TRBV6-2 or TRBV6-3 with TRBJ1-5; no definite D call. This CDR3 is built from 13 residues. Germline CDR1 is MNHEY and CDR2 is SVGEGT. The V end lost 2 bases, the J end lost 6 bases, and 8 bases lay between the germline ends. The CDR3 bases are TGTGCCAGCAGTTACGTCGGTTCTCAGCCCCAGCATTTT. Protein product: CASSYVGSQPQHF.